The TCR beta chain under discussion was sequenced for a study of regulatory T cells in long-lasting Graves disease. Time point reported: newly diagnosed GD, antithyroid drugs for less than 3 months. There was RNA extracted from PBMCs, and the TCR library was made from it. Arm-PCR of CDR3 regions and iRepertoire HTBI primers were used to build TCR beta libraries. Per the study methods: Taken together, the samples had 50 to 70 TRBV and roughly 15 TRBJ segments identified. TCRdb ran MiXCR on the multiplex PCR reads and lists one entry per CDR3 protein. TCRdb assigned the V and J calls; the authors' analysis was not used. The sample shows approximately 540,000 distinct CDR3 sequences, around 11% of them seen only once. Study outcomes and limitations: Persistent patients shared more public clonotypes (about 2,700) than newly diagnosed patients (approximately 960).

This clonotype was counted many times. As yet, its antigen is unknown. V lost 2 bases and J lost 10, with 22 bases in between. This CDR3 contains 16 residues. Germline lookup yields CDR1 LGHDT and CDR2 YNNKEL (reference sequence). The same data also went into a second study, on T cells in Graves' hyperthyroidism and ophthalmopathy. That work contributes: Hyperthyroidism patients were newly diagnosed, had disease duration under 2 months, and were aged 18 to 65 years. By a 13 V-J model, ophthalmopathy was set apart from stable hyperthyroidism.

The V and J genes are TRBV3-1 and TRBJ2-3; D might be TRBD2 (6 bases). The sample consisted of peripheral blood mononuclear cells (PBMCs), taken at new diagnosis, from a patient treated with antithyroid drugs. The clonotype originates from a woman aged 25 to 39 with Graves disease. The CDR3 DNA is TGTGCCAGCAGCCAACGAGCTCAGCGGGCGGATGAATCGCAGTATTTT. This encodes CASSQRAQRADESQYF.